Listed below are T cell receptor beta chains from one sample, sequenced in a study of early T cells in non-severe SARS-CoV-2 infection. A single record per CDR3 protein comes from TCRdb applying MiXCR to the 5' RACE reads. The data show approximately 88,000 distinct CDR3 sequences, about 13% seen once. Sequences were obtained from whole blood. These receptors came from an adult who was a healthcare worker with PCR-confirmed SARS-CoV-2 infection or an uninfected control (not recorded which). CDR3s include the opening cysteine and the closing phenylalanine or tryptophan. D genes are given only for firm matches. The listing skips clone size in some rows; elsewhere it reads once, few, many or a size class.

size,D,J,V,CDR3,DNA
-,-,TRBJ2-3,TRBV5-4,CASSREGPYGDTQYF,TGTGCCAGCAGCCGAGAGGGGCCTTACGGAGATACGCAGTATTTT
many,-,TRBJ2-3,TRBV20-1,CSARVPRPNTDTQYF,TGCAGTGCCCGGGTCCCTCGCCCAAACACAGATACGCAGTATTTT
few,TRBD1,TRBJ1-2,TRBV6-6,CASNRQGTGYTF,TGTGCCAGCAACAGACAGGGGACTGGCTACACCTTC
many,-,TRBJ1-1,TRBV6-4,CASSDSDNTEAFF,TGTGCCAGCAGTGACTCAGACAACACTGAAGCTTTCTTT
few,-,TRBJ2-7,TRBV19,CASSVVDSYEQYF,TGTGCCAGTAGTGTTGTGGACAGCTACGAGCAGTACTTC
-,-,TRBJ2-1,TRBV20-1,CSASSYNEQFF,TGCAGTGCCAGCTCCTACAATGAGCAGTTCTTC
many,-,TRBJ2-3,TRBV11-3,CASSLSLGTQYF,TGTGCCAGCAGCCTTAGTCTCGGTACGCAGTATTTT
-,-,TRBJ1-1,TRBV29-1,CSVEGVQEAFF,TGCAGCGTTGAAGGGGTGCAAGAAGCTTTCTTT
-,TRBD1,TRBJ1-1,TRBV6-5,CASRRRSGGRAEAFF,TGTGCCAGCAGGAGAAGGTCAGGGGGCAGGGCTGAAGCTTTCTTT
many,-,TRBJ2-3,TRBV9,CASSVGLTYTDTQYF,TGTGCCAGCAGCGTAGGACTAACTTACACAGATACGCAGTATTTT
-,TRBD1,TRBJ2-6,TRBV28,CASSPIDRVNERGANVLTF,TGTGCCAGCAGTCCCATCGACAGGGTAAACGAACGGGGGGCCAACGTCCTGACTTTC
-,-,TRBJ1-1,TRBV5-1,CASSLELGGSTEAFF,TGCGCCAGCAGCTTGGAACTGGGGGGGAGCACTGAAGCTTTCTTT
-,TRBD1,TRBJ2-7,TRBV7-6,CASSPLWAGTAYEQYF,TGTGCCAGCAGCCCGTTGTGGGCCGGGACAGCCTACGAGCAGTACTTC
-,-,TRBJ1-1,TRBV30,CASSKGMNTEAFF,TGTGCCTCCTCGAAGGGGATGAACACTGAAGCTTTCTTT
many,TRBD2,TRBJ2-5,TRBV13,CASSAHWGLGGEKTQYF,TGTGCCAGCAGCGCACATTGGGGACTAGGAGGAGAAAAGACCCAGTACTTC
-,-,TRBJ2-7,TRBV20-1,CSATPPGSYEQYF,TGCAGTGCCACTCCGCCAGGGTCTTACGAGCAGTACTTC
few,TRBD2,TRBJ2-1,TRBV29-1,CSVDRLAGAGEQFF,TGCAGCGTTGACCGGCTAGCGGGGGCTGGTGAGCAGTTCTTC
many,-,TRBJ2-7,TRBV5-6,CASSLAHLTGYEQYF,TGTGCCAGCAGCTTGGCCCACTTGACAGGCTACGAGCAGTACTTC
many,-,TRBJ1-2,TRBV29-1,CSVAKDRYGYTF,TGCAGCGTTGCGAAGGACCGCTATGGCTACACCTTC
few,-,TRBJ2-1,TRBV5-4,CATLGGPPRESSYNEQFF,TGTGCCACCCTGGGAGGACCTCCCCGGGAGAGCTCCTACAATGAGCAGTTCTTC
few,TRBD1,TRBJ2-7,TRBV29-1,CSARQGTYEQYF,TGCAGCGCTCGACAGGGCACCTACGAGCAGTACTTC
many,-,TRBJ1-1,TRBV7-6,CASSLETQNTEAFF,TGTGCCAGCAGCTTAGAAACACAGAACACTGAAGCTTTCTTT
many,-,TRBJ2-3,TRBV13,CASSFYRDSTDTQYF,TGTGCCAGCAGCTTTTACAGAGACTCCACAGATACGCAGTATTTT
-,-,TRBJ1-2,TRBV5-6,CASSLAGSMDGYTF,TGTGCCAGCAGCTTGGCGGGGAGCATGGATGGCTACACCTTC
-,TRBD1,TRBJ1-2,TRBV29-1,CSVSPTGGDGYTF,TGCAGCGTTTCACCGACAGGGGGCGATGGCTACACCTTC
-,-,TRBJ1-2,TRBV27,CASSLSRSPGISYGYTF,TGTGCCAGCAGTTTATCGAGATCGCCAGGGATATCATATGGCTACACCTTC
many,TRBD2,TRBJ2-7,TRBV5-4,CASSLRGGPYEQYF,TGTGCCAGCAGCTTGCGGGGGGGCCCCTACGAGCAGTACTTC
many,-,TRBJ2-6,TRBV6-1,CASSLDSTGANVLTF,TGTGCCAGCAGCTTGGACAGCACTGGGGCCAACGTCCTGACTTTC
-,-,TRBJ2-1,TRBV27,CASSFYNEQFF,TGTGCCAGCAGTTTCTACAATGAGCAGTTCTTC
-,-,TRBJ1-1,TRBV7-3,CASSLGRGSTEAFF,TGTGCCAGCAGCTTGGGCCGGGGTTCCACTGAAGCTTTCTTT
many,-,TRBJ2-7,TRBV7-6,CASSLAPPYEQYF,TGTGCCAGCAGCTTGGCGCCACCCTACGAGCAGTACTTC
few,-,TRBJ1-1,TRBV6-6,CASTMGGTEAFF,TGTGCCAGCACTATGGGCGGGACTGAAGCTTTCTTT
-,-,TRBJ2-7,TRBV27,CASSPPGSLREQYF,TGTGCCAGCAGTCCCCCGGGCAGCCTGAGGGAGCAGTACTTC
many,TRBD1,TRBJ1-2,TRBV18,CASSPDRGLYGYTF,TGTGCCAGCTCACCGGACAGGGGGCTCTATGGCTACACCTTC
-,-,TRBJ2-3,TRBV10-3,CAISLGGQGTDTQYF,TGTGCCATCAGCTTGGGGGGCCAAGGCACAGATACGCAGTATTTT
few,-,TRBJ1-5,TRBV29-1,CSVVMQADQPQHF,TGCAGCGTTGTCATGCAGGCCGATCAGCCCCAGCATTTT
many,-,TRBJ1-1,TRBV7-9,CASSSPGLGANTEAFF,TGTGCCAGCAGCTCCCCCGGACTTGGAGCGAACACTGAAGCTTTCTTT
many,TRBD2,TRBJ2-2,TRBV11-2,CASSLTLVTPGLAGNTGELFF,TGTGCCAGCAGCCTAACCCTTGTGACTCCGGGACTAGCGGGCAACACCGGGGAGCTGTTTTTT
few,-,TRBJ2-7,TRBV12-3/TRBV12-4,CASSLEAAHEQYF,TGTGCCAGCAGTTTAGAGGCTGCCCACGAGCAGTACTTC
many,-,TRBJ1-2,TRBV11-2,CASSFTGTSNYGYTF,TGTGCCAGCAGCTTTACGGGGACGTCTAACTATGGCTACACCTTC
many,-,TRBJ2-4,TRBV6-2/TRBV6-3,CASSYSMEGGNIQYF,TGTGCCAGCAGTTACTCGATGGAGGGGGGAAACATTCAGTACTTC
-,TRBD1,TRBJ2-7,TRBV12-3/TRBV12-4,CASNPGQGRSNEQYF,TGTGCCAGCAACCCAGGACAGGGAAGGAGCAACGAGCAGTACTTC
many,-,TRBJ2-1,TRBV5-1,CASSLDGGVPYNEQFF,TGCGCCAGCAGCTTGGACGGCGGGGTGCCCTACAATGAGCAGTTCTTC
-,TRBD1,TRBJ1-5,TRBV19,CASSPIGQGAPVGNQPQHF,TGTGCCAGTAGTCCAATCGGGCAGGGGGCGCCGGTAGGCAATCAGCCCCAGCATTTT
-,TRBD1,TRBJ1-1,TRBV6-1,CASSGQGASRTEAFF,TGTGCCAGCAGTGGACAGGGGGCAAGTCGCACTGAAGCTTTCTTT
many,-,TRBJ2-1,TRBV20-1,CSARNPTVLKNEQFF,TGCAGTGCTCGAAACCCGACAGTGCTCAAAAATGAGCAGTTCTTC
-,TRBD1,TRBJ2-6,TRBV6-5,CASSYSGQGASGANVLTF,TGTGCCAGCAGTTACTCGGGACAGGGGGCCTCTGGGGCCAACGTCCTGACTTTC
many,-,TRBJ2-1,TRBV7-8,CASSLGQDEQFF,TGTGCCAGCAGCTTAGGGCAAGATGAGCAGTTCTTC
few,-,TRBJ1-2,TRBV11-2,CASSWRGHGYTF,TGTGCCAGCAGCTGGCGGGGCCATGGCTACACCTTC
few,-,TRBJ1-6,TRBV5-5,CASSLLRGVVDSPLHF,TGTGCCAGCAGCTTGCTTCGGGGGGTGGTGGATTCACCCCTCCACTTT
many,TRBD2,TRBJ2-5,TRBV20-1,CSAGTSGGHFYQETQYF,TGCAGTGCTGGGACTAGCGGGGGGCATTTTTACCAAGAGACCCAGTACTTC
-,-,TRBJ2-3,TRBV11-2,CASSRTSPNRGYKNTQYF,TGTGCCAGCAGCCGAACGTCACCGAATCGGGGGTATAAAAATACGCAGTATTTT
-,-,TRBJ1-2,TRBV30,CAWSAGRGYTF,TGTGCCTGGAGTGCCGGGCGCGGCTACACCTTC
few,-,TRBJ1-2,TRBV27,CASSLSDGRNGYTF,TGTGCCAGCAGTTTGTCGGACGGGAGGAATGGCTACACCTTC